This T cell receptor beta chain was documented in a study of blood T cell repertoires in COVID-19. The CDR3 has 13 residues. CDR1 and CDR2 from the germline V gene are SGHDT and YYEEEE. V shed 0 bases, J shed 7 bases, and the junction held 4 bases outside the gene matches. Some clones are missing from TCRdb's copy, which holds only in-frame ones; the method was immunoSEQ multiplex PCR. The table has 160,000 or so clones, approximately 84% seen once. The V gene is TRBV5-6, the J gene TRBJ2-7; the match to TRBD1 covers 7 bases. This TCR was sampled from a human donor with acute COVID-19. The donor label of this sample is uncertain. Specimen: PBMCs or T cells enriched from blood (not recorded which). The CDR3 coding sequence is TGTGCCAGCAGCTTGGGACAGGGAAATGAGCAGTACTTC. This translates into CASSLGQGNEQYF.